This record covers a single T cell receptor (beta chain). No antigen is known for it. Base qualities are not at hand, and no much larger clone is one base apart. This record comes from a study of blood T cell repertoires in COVID-19 (dated by TCRdb to the early 2020s). Regarding the study in general: Samples from collaborators originated in the United States, Italy and Spain and spanned both the acute and convalescent phases of COVID-19. The material from the prospective study consisted of cDNA or gDNA derived from T cells, B-cell-depleted T cells, or PBMCs. Subjects who had been exposed to COVID-19, were actively infected with it, or had recovered from it provided the deeply sampled blood TCRbeta repertoires that made up the dataset. The repertoires were released in a freely available public database intended as a resource for research on the immune response to SARS-CoV-2. Samples were obtained from the ongoing ImmuneRACE study (first 160 participants) and from approximately 1,200 subjects provided by 6 global collaborators. A de-identified subject ID, COVID-19 status, age in years and sex were almost always included in the sample metadata. Where available, HLA class I and class II types were obtained from metadata supplied by the sample provider rather than from assay-based typing. The investigation overall reported the following: Clinical and demographic metadata were provided uncurated, with the amount varying by source and participant.

TCRbeta CDR3 regions were amplified from genomic DNA using the immunoSEQ Assay, a bias-controlled multiplex PCR. In the paper's pipeline: The number of nucleated cells in each sample was estimated by amplification of reference gene primers within the assay. To quantify the absolute abundance of each unique TCRbeta CDR3 rearrangement, sequence reads were collapsed and filtered. Productive Simpson clonality was computed per sample as the square root of Simpson's diversity index over productive rearrangements. Sourced from immuneACCESS, this table was stored by TCRdb with only in-frame sequences that have V and J called. A share of the clones is absent; for the studies checked, an unresolved V gene accounts for under half, and the remainder has no known explanation. V, J and clone size derive from that table, while D and trimming were established from the DNA sequence. Counted in this sample were about 400,000 clones; more than 85% of them appeared once. Around 3% of the sample goes to the ten largest clones.

Per the germline V gene (reference sequence), MNHEY is the CDR1 and SMNVEV is the CDR2. The germline ends are 17 bases apart after V is trimmed by 6 bases and J by 0 bases. Taken from cysteine to phenylalanine, the CDR3 has 17 residues. Of all the DNA, just the CDR3 is kept, 51 bases in frame from base 1. Collaborating institutions collected whole blood in K2EDTA tubes following their own protocols. For TCRbeta analysis, collaborators shipped samples in one of three forms: frozen whole blood, isolated PBMCs, or DNA extracted from either of those sample types. The sequencing input was peripheral blood. The receptor's source is a human donor in a cohort sampled during active COVID-19. The rearranged segments are TRBV27 and TRBJ2-2, with no D gene named confidently. CDR3 loop: CASSRKTEYANTGELFF. The sequence in DNA is TGTGCCAGCAGCCGCAAAACAGAGTACGCGAACACCGGGGAGCTGTTTTTT.